These 3 T cell receptor beta chains originate from one sample sequenced in a study of blood T cells in healthy people across ages (dated by TCRdb to between 2014 and 2017). Library preparation was by 5' RACE. Sequencing took place on an Illumina HiSeq 2500. A second PCR of about 6 to 11 cycles was performed with a sample-barcoded 5' primer and a J-beta primer mix. The public reads were quality trimmed at Q25 with fastp and then assembled into clones with MiXCR by TCRdb, keeping productive beta chains. Entries that share a CDR3 protein sequence are merged under the most common genes and DNA. The sample records 800,000 to 950,000 distinct CDR3 sequences, roughly 52% of which are singletons. The ten largest make up around an eighth of the sample. Material for sequencing was blood. The receptors derive from a man aged 30 to 39 in good health.

Details on this clonotype: With a much larger clone just one base away, this may be a read error. This rearrangement joins TRBV20-1 to TRBJ2-1; the D is unclear. The CDR3 totals 13 residues. In germline, CDR1 is DFQATT, CDR2 SNEGSKA (reference sequence). The V gene lost 1 base and the J gene lost 13 bases, with 17 bases spanning the gap. This CDR3 reads CSARVAYQETQFF. The CDR3 bases are TGCAGTGCTAGAGTTGCGTACCAAGAGACCCAGTTCTTC.

This clonotype has a single count. A read error may be the cause here, since a much bigger clone is one base away. The chain is built from TRBV6-4 and TRBJ2-7, with D hard to call. V was pared by 6 bases and J by 7 bases, with 19 bases between. CDR1 and CDR2 (germline): MRHNA, SNTAGT. The CDR3 is 14 residues long. CDR3 loop: CASRMSGSSNEQYF. DNA for the CDR3: TGTGCCAGCAGAATGAGTGGGTCAAGTAATGAGCAGTACTTC.

For this clonotype: A clone one base away is much larger, so this may be a read error. The chain recombines TRBV12-3 or TRBV12-4 with TRBJ2-5; D could derive from TRBD1 or TRBD2 (5 bases each). The end of the DNA is better explained by TRBJ2-7, so the J call may be wrong. The CDR3 has 14 amino acids. As DNA, the CDR3 is TGTGCCAGCACCGATGGGGGATCAATCTACGAGCAGTACTTC. Protein: CASTDGGSIYEQYF.